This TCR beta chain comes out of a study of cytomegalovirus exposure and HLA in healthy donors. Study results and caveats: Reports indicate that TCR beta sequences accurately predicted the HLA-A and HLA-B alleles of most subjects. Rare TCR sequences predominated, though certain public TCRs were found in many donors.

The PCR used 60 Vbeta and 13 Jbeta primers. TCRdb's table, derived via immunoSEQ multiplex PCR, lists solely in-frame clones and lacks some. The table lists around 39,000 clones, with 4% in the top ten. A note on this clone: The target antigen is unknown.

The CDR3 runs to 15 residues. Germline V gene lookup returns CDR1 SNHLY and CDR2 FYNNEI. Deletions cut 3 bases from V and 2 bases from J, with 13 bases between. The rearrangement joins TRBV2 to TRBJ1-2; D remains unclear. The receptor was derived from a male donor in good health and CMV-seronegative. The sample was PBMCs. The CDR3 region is CASSDLGSPNYGYTF. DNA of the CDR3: TGTGCCAGCAGTGACCTGGGCAGTCCCAACTATGGCTACACCTTC.